Below are 28 T cell receptor beta chains sequenced from a single sample in a study of cytomegalovirus exposure and HLA in healthy donors. PCR primers comprised 60 Vbeta and 13 Jbeta primers. Profiled with immunoSEQ multiplex PCR; TCRdb holds only in-frame clones, not every one. The sample carries about 200,000 clones, around 80% recorded once. Sequenced sample: PBMCs. The receptors originated from a man aged 35-49 years in good health and CMV-seronegative.

This chain joins TRBV15 and TRBJ1-5; D uncertain. This CDR3 has 21 amino acids. The ends were cut back, 1 base at V and 0 bases at J, with 25 bases in the middle. Germline V gene lookup returns CDR1 LNHNV and CDR2 YYDKDF (reference sequence). In DNA form, the CDR3 reads TGTGCCACCAGCAGAGGTCGGGGATCCGGCCGGGGAAGCTATAGCAATCAGCCCCAGCATTTT. Translation gives CATSRGRGSGRGSYSNQPQHF.

This clone was detected once. V is TRBV6-5 and J is TRBJ2-1; 9 bases fit TRBD1. CDR1 and CDR2 (germline): MNHEY, SVGAGI. This CDR3 is built from 16 residues. The V segment lost 0 bases and the J segment 8 bases; nucleotides outside the gene matches: 8. The CDR3 DNA sequence: TGTGCCAGCAGTTACTCGGGGACAGGGCCCGGCGATGAGCAGTTCTTC. This gives the protein CASSYSGTGPGDEQFF.

The chain uses TRBV2 and TRBJ2-3, with 7 bases matching TRBD1. In germline, CDR1 is SNHLY, CDR2 FYNNEI. The J segment lost 5 bases and the V segment lost 9 bases, leaving 17 bases of the junction unmatched. The CDR3 extends over 16 amino acids. CDR3 region: CASRPRTGTAGDTQYF. CDR3 DNA: TGTGCCAGTAGACCCCGGACAGGAACAGCAGGAGATACGCAGTATTTT. Looking up the rest from reference TRBV2 and TRBJ2-3 gives the full variable domain: EPEVTQTPSHQVTQMGQEVILRCVPISNHLYFYWYRQILGQKVEFLVSFYNNEISEKSEIFDDQFSVERPDGSNFTLKIRSTKLEDSAMYFCASRPRTGTAGDTQYFGPGTRLTVL.

This clone was found a few times. The gene calls are TRBV10-2 and TRBJ2-7; D unclear. V was pared by 11 bases and J by 9 bases, with 17 bases between. From germline, CDR1 is WSHSY and CDR2 SAAADI. The length of the CDR3 is 11 residues. The CDR3 spells CAPGFQPTQYF. CDR3 sequence (DNA): TGCGCCCCCGGGTTCCAACCGACGCAGTACTTC.

The chain is built from TRBV28 and TRBJ1-1; D possibly corresponds to TRBD1 (5 bases). The CDR3 contains 15 residues. Between the trimmed V and J ends, which lost 3 bases and 1 base, there was a span of 12 bases. The germline CDR1 and CDR2 sequences are MDHEN and SYDVKM. The CDR3 DNA follows: TGTGCCAGCAGTTTGCTAGGGGTGGGGAACACTGAAGCTTTCTTT. Protein: CASSLLGVGNTEAFF.

J is TRBJ2-1 and V is TRBV10-2; the match to TRBD2 covers 9 bases. After removal of 3 bases from V and 7 bases from J, the junction contained 10 bases not matched to a gene. CDR1 WSHSY and CDR2 SAAADI come from the germline V gene. This CDR3 has 16 residues. DNA for the CDR3: TGCGCCAGCAGTGACCTAGCGGGAAAGGTTTGGAATGAGCAGTTCTTC. It translates to CASSDLAGKVWNEQFF.

V gene TRBV2 combines with J gene TRBJ1-2, with D possibly matching TRBD1 (5 bases). V was clipped by 3 bases and J by 2 bases, with 13 bases between them. Germline V CDR1 and CDR2: SNHLY, FYNNEI. The CDR3 contains 15 residues. CDR3 region: CASSEWGQGNYGYTF. CDR3 DNA: TGTGCCAGCAGTGAGTGGGGTCAGGGCAACTATGGCTACACCTTC. Supplemented by reference TRBV2 and TRBJ1-2, the full variable domain reads EPEVTQTPSHQVTQMGQEVILRCVPISNHLYFYWYRQILGQKVEFLVSFYNNEISEKSEIFDDQFSVERPDGSNFTLKIRSTKLEDSAMYFCASSEWGQGNYGYTFGSGTRLTVV.

V gene TRBV7-9 combines with J gene TRBJ1-2; 8 positions match TRBD1. There are 18 residues in the CDR3. The germline V gene has CDR1 SEHNR and CDR2 FQNEAQ (reference sequence). With V trimmed by 5 bases and J by 4 bases, 18 bases remained unmatched. The CDR3, as DNA: TGTGCCAGCAGCCCTAACACTGGGCAGGGGGCAGGACGCTATGGCTACACCTTC. It specifies CASSPNTGQGAGRYGYTF. The full variable domain, rest sourced from reference TRBV7-9 and TRBJ1-2, is DTGVSQNPRHKITKRGQNVTFRCDPISEHNRLYWYRQTLGQGPEFLTYFQNEAQLEKSRLLSDRFSAERPKGSFSTLEIQRTEQGDSAMYLCASSPNTGQGAGRYGYTFGSGTRLTVV.

This clone is a singleton in its sample. The chain is built from TRBV11-2 and TRBJ2-4; 9 nucleotides line up with TRBD1. This CDR3 region has 14 residues. The germline V gene has CDR1 SGHAT and CDR2 FQNNGV. J gave up 8 bases and V 6 bases, and 8 bases lay outside the gene matches. The CDR3 nucleotides are TGTGCCAGCAGGCAAACAGGGGGCTGGGACATTCAGTACTTC. This translates into CASRQTGGWDIQYF.

On this clone itself: Other nucleotide sequences from this sample produce the same CDR3. This chain uses TRBV28 with TRBJ1-2; D perhaps matches TRBD1 (5 bases). V lost 6 bases and J 4 bases, leaving 6 bases between the germline ends. The germline CDR1 and CDR2 sequences are MDHEN and SYDVKM. There are 11 residues in the CDR3. In DNA, the CDR3 is TGTGCCAGCAGGCAGGGCTATGGCTACACCTTC. The encoded protein is CASRQGYGYTF.

This chain uses TRBV19 with TRBJ2-7; 13 nucleotides line up with TRBD2. This CDR3 spans 21 amino acids. Germline loops: CDR1 LNHDA, CDR2 SQIVND (reference sequence). V gave up 3 bases and J gave up 0 bases; unmatched junction bases: 17. This chain's CDR3 is CASSIWTSGSTTQPSSYEQYF. The CDR3 nucleotides read TGTGCCAGTAGTATTTGGACTAGCGGGAGTACTACTCAACCTAGCTCCTACGAGCAGTACTTC.

The chain carries TRBV7-9 and TRBJ2-7; 10 nucleotides agree with TRBD2. The CDR3 contains 15 residues. Trimming removed 5 bases from V and 4 bases from J; junction bases left unmatched: 8. Germline V gene data show CDR1 as SEHNR and CDR2 as FQNEAQ (reference sequence). The CDR3 region has the DNA TGTGCCAGCAGCCACAGTTCTAGCGGGAGTTACGAGCAGTACTTC. Its translation: CASSHSSSGSYEQYF.

This clone was recorded only once. The chain uses TRBV7-2 and TRBJ2-5; D is perhaps TRBD1 (6 bases). The germline V gene has CDR1 SGHTA and CDR2 FQGNSA. This CDR3 is built from 12 residues. Trimming removed 4 bases from V and 7 bases from J, with 10 bases in between. The CDR3 loop is CASSSQGGTQYF. The CDR3 DNA sequence: TGTGCCAGCAGCTCTCAAGGGGGGACCCAGTACTTC. Using reference TRBV7-2 and TRBJ2-5 for the parts outside the CDR3, the full variable domain is GAGVSQSPSNKVTEKGKDVELRCDPISGHTALYWYRQSLGQGLEFLIYFQGNSAPDKSGLPSDRFSAERTGGSVSTLTIQRTQQEDSAVYLCASSSQGGTQYFGPGTRLLVL.

The chain joins TRBV6-5 to TRBJ2-7; 9 bases match TRBD1. Germline V gene sequence: CDR1 MNHEY, CDR2 SVGAGI. The CDR3 runs to 15 residues. V shed 5 bases and J 4 bases; nucleotides not matched to a gene: 9. In DNA form, the CDR3 reads TGTGCCAGCAGTCGCACAGGGGGCCTTATGTACGAGCAGTACTTC. Its protein product is CASSRTGGLMYEQYF.

Concerning this clone: Relative to the germline gene, one junction end is altered; a read error may explain this. This rearrangement joins TRBV6-1 to TRBJ2-7; D gene uncertain. Germline V lookup: CDR1 MNHNS, CDR2 SASEGT. The CDR3 is 13 residues long. CDR3 coding DNA: TGTGCCAGCAGGGAAGAGAGCTCCTACGAGCAGTACTTC. Translated: CASREESSYEQYF.

This clone was counted once. This chain connects TRBV7-3 to TRBJ2-1, with TRBD1 identical over 9 bases. CDR3 length: 13 amino acids. The germline V gene has CDR1 SGHTA and CDR2 FQGTGA. J was trimmed by 6 bases and V by 7 bases; bases with no gene match: 4. The CDR3 is CASNRGQGNEQFF. The DNA of the CDR3 is TGTGCCAGCAACCGGGGACAGGGCAATGAGCAGTTCTTC.

This chain links TRBV4-2 with TRBJ2-1; a possible D gene is TRBD2 (7 bases). Trimming took 2 bases from V and 8 from J, leaving 22 bases between them. This CDR3 is built from 17 residues. Germline lookup yields CDR1 LGHNA and CDR2 YNFKEQ. The CDR3 protein is CASSQKFIGGAWDEQFF. DNA for the CDR3: TGTGCCAGCAGCCAAAAATTTATAGGGGGGGCCTGGGATGAGCAGTTCTTC.

The V call is TRBV4-3, the J call TRBJ1-1; maybe TRBD1 (6 bases). CDR1 is LGHNA, CDR2 YSLEER, per germline. V was clipped by 0 bases and J by 2 bases, with 16 bases between them. The CDR3 sequence is 17 residues long. The CDR3 DNA sequence: TGCGCCAGCAGCCAAGAGGTAACAGGGAGTCCCAACACTGAAGCTTTCTTT. It yields the protein CASSQEVTGSPNTEAFF.

CDR3 in DNA: TGTGCCAGTTTCGGGAGCTACACCGGGGAGCTGTTTTTT. It yields the protein CASFGSYTGELFF. This chain connects TRBV19 to TRBJ2-2, with D perhaps TRBD2 (6 bases). The CDR3 has 13 amino acids. The germline gives CDR1 LNHDA, CDR2 SQIVND (reference sequence). Trimming removed 8 bases from V and 3 bases from J, with 10 bases in between.

The CDR3, as DNA: TGTGCCAGCAGCACTCTAGGACCGAGGGAGATGGGTCGTTCTTATGGCTACACCTTC. It yields the protein CASSTLGPREMGRSYGYTF. This sequence joins TRBV21-1 and TRBJ1-2. TRBV21-1 is shown as a pseudogene. This CDR3 comprises 19 residues.

A few counts support this clone. The V gene is TRBV7-3, the J gene TRBJ1-1, with D possibly matching TRBD1 (5 bases). Per germline, CDR1 SGHTA and CDR2 FQGTGA. The CDR3 spans 13 residues. V was pared by 6 bases and J by 1 base, with 9 bases between. The CDR3 DNA reads as TGTGCCAGCAGGGTAGACAGGAACACTGAAGCTTTCTTT. Protein sequence: CASRVDRNTEAFF.

This chain connects TRBV9 to TRBJ2-5; 7 nucleotides align to TRBD1. The trim removed 4 bases at V and 0 bases at J, leaving 6 bases unmatched. Germline CDR1 is SGDLS and CDR2 is YYNGEE. This CDR3 is built from 15 residues. CDR3 DNA: TGTGCCAGCAGCCTAAGGGGACAGTACCAAGAGACCCAGTACTTC. Amino acid sequence: CASSLRGQYQETQYF.

This clone was seen a single time. This chain links TRBV11-2 with TRBJ2-2; TRBD2 matches at 7 bases. CDR3 length: 15 residues. Trimming cost V 5 bases and J 4 bases; bases outside gene matches: 7. CDR1 is SGHAT, CDR2 FQNNGV, per germline. For the CDR3, the DNA is TGTGCCAGCAGCCTAGGACTAGGGTTCACCGGGGAGCTGTTTTTT. Translating it yields CASSLGLGFTGELFF.

This clone was seen a single time. J is TRBJ2-7 and V is TRBV11-3; 9 positions agree with TRBD1. The trim removed 4 bases at V and 6 bases at J, leaving 4 bases unmatched. The germline CDR1 and CDR2 sequences are SGHNT and YENEEA. The CDR3 has 13 amino acids. CDR3 coding DNA: TGTGCCAGCAGCTGGGACAGGGTGAGCGAGCAGTACTTC. Protein product: CASSWDRVSEQYF.

The CDR3 DNA sequence: TGTGCCAGCTCACCACCGCGTGGACTAGGGGTTTACAATGAGCAGTTCTTC. This encodes CASSPPRGLGVYNEQFF. The chain employs TRBV18 and TRBJ2-1; 7 bases line up with TRBD2. With 0 bases clipped from V and 4 bases from J, the junction kept 9 bases outside the gene matches. Germline-derived CDR1 and CDR2 are KGHSH and LQKENI. The CDR3 loop spans 17 amino acids.

This sequence joins TRBV6-5 and TRBJ2-2; D may be TRBD1 (6 bases). V dropped 4 bases and J dropped 6 bases, with 15 bases sitting between them. From germline, CDR1 is MNHEY and CDR2 SVGAGI. The CDR3 sequence is 15 residues long. CDR3 amino acids: CASSWGQGDAGELFF. The CDR3 coding sequence is TGTGCCAGCAGTTGGGGGCAGGGAGATGCCGGGGAGCTGTTTTTT.

This CDR3 reads CASSTGSNYGYTF. CDR3 coding DNA: TGTGCCAGCAGCACAGGTTCTAACTATGGCTACACCTTC. V gene TRBV7-8 combines with J gene TRBJ1-2, with D perhaps matching TRBD1 (5 bases). The CDR3 spans 13 residues. The germline CDR1 and CDR2 sequences are SGHVS and FQNEAQ. The V gene lost 5 bases and the J gene lost 0 bases, with 7 bases spanning the gap.

The rearrangement links TRBV7-6 to TRBJ1-1; D gene uncertain. Trimming removed 3 bases at V and 3 bases at J, with 8 bases between. The CDR3 runs to 13 residues. CDR1 SGHVS and CDR2 FNYEAQ come from the germline V gene. This CDR3 reads CASSFGLDTEAFF. DNA of the CDR3: TGTGCCAGCAGCTTCGGACTTGACACTGAAGCTTTCTTT. Combining the CDR3 with reference TRBV7-6 and TRBJ1-1 gives the whole variable domain GAGVSQSPRYKVTKRGQDVALRCDPISGHVSLYWYRQALGQGPEFLTYFNYEAQQDKSGLPNDRFSAERPEGSISTLTIQRTEQRDSAMYRCASSFGLDTEAFFGQGTRLTVV.